A selection of T cell receptor beta chains follows, all from one sample in a study of T-cell memory formation after mild COVID-19. TCRdb used MiXCR to reprocess the 5' RACE reads, holding one entry per CDR3 protein. The table has roughly 450,000 distinct CDR3 sequences, about 20% seen once. Sequenced material: PBMCs or a T cell subset sorted from them (not recorded which). Receptors were obtained from an adult woman who had mild COVID-19 (a few samples of this study predate the infection). Cell type and time point are not known. The CDR3 runs from the conserved cysteine through the conserved F or W. Each record gives: D gene, J gene, clone size, V gene, CDR3 protein, CDR3 DNA. A D gene is named only where the DNA matches it firmly. Some rows have no size entry. The others give once, few or many, or a class for an expanded clone.

D: -; J: TRBJ1-1; size: -; V: TRBV27; CDR3: CASSSFNPGAPNRKNTEAFF; DNA: TGTGCCAGCAGTTCCTTCAATCCGGGGGCCCCAAACCGGAAGAACACTGAAGCTTTCTTT
D: -; J: TRBJ1-5; size: few; V: TRBV3-2; CDR3: CASSQRDVNSNQPQHF; DNA: TGTGCCAGCAGCCAACGGGACGTCAATAGCAATCAGCCCCAGCATTTT
D: TRBD1; J: TRBJ2-7; size: few; V: TRBV7-9; CDR3: CASSFYRDRDEQYF; DNA: TGTGCCAGCAGCTTCTATAGAGACAGGGACGAGCAGTACTTC
D: -; J: TRBJ2-6; size: few; V: TRBV5-5; CDR3: CASSLVGISGANVLTF; DNA: TGTGCCAGCAGCTTGGTAGGAATCTCTGGGGCCAACGTCCTGACTTTC
D: -; J: TRBJ1-1; size: few; V: TRBV7-2; CDR3: CASSLGVTAEAFF; DNA: TGTGCCAGCAGCTTAGGGGTGACGGCGGAAGCTTTCTTT
D: TRBD1; J: TRBJ1-1; size: -; V: TRBV9; CDR3: CASSPRDRENTEAFF; DNA: TGTGCCAGCAGCCCAAGGGACAGGGAAAACACTGAAGCTTTCTTT
D: -; J: TRBJ1-1; size: -; V: TRBV5-1; CDR3: CASRGRRAEAFF; DNA: TGCGCCAGCAGGGGCCGGCGCGCTGAAGCTTTCTTT
D: -; J: TRBJ2-7; size: few; V: TRBV6-5; CDR3: CASRNGPGEQYF; DNA: TGTGCCAGCAGGAACGGACCTGGCGAGCAGTACTTC
D: -; J: TRBJ1-5; size: many; V: TRBV5-6; CDR3: CASSLWHMDNQPQHF; DNA: TGTGCCAGCAGCTTGTGGCACATGGACAATCAGCCCCAGCATTTT
D: -; J: TRBJ2-3; size: -; V: TRBV12-3/TRBV12-4; CDR3: CASSFVSTDTQYF; DNA: TGTGCCAGCAGTTTTGTTAGCACAGATACGCAGTATTTT
D: TRBD1; J: TRBJ1-4; size: few; V: TRBV6-4; CDR3: CASSDARTGPNEKLFF; DNA: TGTGCCAGCAGTGACGCCCGGACAGGACCTAATGAAAAACTGTTTTTT
D: TRBD1; J: TRBJ2-7; size: -; V: TRBV5-4; CDR3: CASSSIQGAGYEQYF; DNA: TGTGCCAGCAGCTCCATCCAGGGGGCAGGATACGAGCAGTACTTC
D: TRBD2; J: TRBJ2-5; size: -; V: TRBV24-1; CDR3: CATSDLGLAGRETQYF; DNA: TGTGCCACCAGTGACCTAGGACTAGCGGGACGGGAGACCCAGTACTTC
D: TRBD1; J: TRBJ1-5; size: -; V: TRBV6-1; CDR3: CASRGTGGDQPQHF; DNA: TGTGCCAGCAGGGGGACAGGGGGCGATCAGCCCCAGCATTTT
D: -; J: TRBJ1-2; size: once; V: TRBV18; CDR3: CASSPTGGELYGYTF; DNA: TGTGCCAGCTCACCAACGGGGGGCGAGCTCTATGGCTACACCTTC
D: -; J: TRBJ2-4; size: -; V: TRBV12-3/TRBV12-4; CDR3: CASRKISGNIQYF; DNA: TGTGCCAGCAGAAAAATTTCGGGAAACATTCAGTACTTC
D: TRBD2; J: TRBJ2-1; size: -; V: TRBV5-1; CDR3: CASSFGTSDYNEQFF; DNA: TGCGCCAGCAGCTTTGGGACTAGCGATTACAATGAGCAGTTCTTC
D: TRBD2; J: TRBJ2-7; size: -; V: TRBV12-3/TRBV12-4; CDR3: CASSLWEGRYEQYF; DNA: TGTGCCAGCAGTTTATGGGAGGGGAGGTACGAGCAGTACTTC
D: -; J: TRBJ2-3; size: few; V: TRBV12-3/TRBV12-4; CDR3: CASSLVFPRGDTQYF; DNA: TGTGCCAGCAGTTTGGTCTTTCCACGAGGGGATACGCAGTATTTT
D: -; J: TRBJ2-1; size: few; V: TRBV2; CDR3: CASSDIRAGWDNEQFF; DNA: TGTGCCAGCAGCGACATTCGGGCAGGGTGGGACAATGAGCAGTTCTTC
D: -; J: TRBJ2-3; size: many; V: TRBV7-8; CDR3: CASSLEAGQQLTDTQYF; DNA: TGTGCCAGCAGCTTAGAAGCGGGTCAGCAACTCACAGATACGCAGTATTTT
D: TRBD1; J: TRBJ2-5; size: few; V: TRBV10-3; CDR3: CAISESRGQETQYF; DNA: TGTGCCATCAGTGAGAGCAGGGGGCAGGAGACCCAGTACTTC
D: -; J: TRBJ2-1; size: -; V: TRBV12-3/TRBV12-4; CDR3: CASSYPRLPHNEQFF; DNA: TGTGCCAGCAGCTACCCCAGGCTGCCGCACAATGAGCAGTTCTTC
D: -; J: TRBJ1-1; size: -; V: TRBV3-1; CDR3: CASSQEWGMNTEAFF; DNA: TGTGCCAGCAGCCAAGAGTGGGGGATGAACACTGAAGCTTTCTTT
D: TRBD1; J: TRBJ1-1; size: many; V: TRBV5-1; CDR3: CASSSWTGVNTEAFF; DNA: TGCGCCAGCAGCTCCTGGACAGGGGTGAACACTGAAGCTTTCTTT
D: TRBD1; J: TRBJ2-2; size: few; V: TRBV13; CDR3: CASSPARQGATGELFF; DNA: TGTGCCAGCAGCCCCGCTCGTCAGGGGGCAACCGGGGAGCTGTTTTTT
D: -; J: TRBJ2-7; size: -; V: TRBV20-1; CDR3: CSARDRPLYEQYF; DNA: TGCAGTGCTCGGGACCGGCCATTATACGAGCAGTACTTC
D: TRBD1; J: TRBJ2-3; size: -; V: TRBV29-1; CDR3: CSAVDRGTDTQYF; DNA: TGCAGCGCCGTGGACAGGGGCACAGATACGCAGTATTTT
D: TRBD1; J: TRBJ2-3; size: -; V: TRBV6-4; CDR3: CASCHRGLGDTQYF; DNA: TGTGCCAGCTGTCACAGGGGGCTCGGAGATACGCAGTATTTT
D: -; J: TRBJ2-2; size: -; V: TRBV24-1; CDR3: CATSDSGAGELFF; DNA: TGTGCCACCAGTGATTCTGGAGCCGGGGAGCTGTTTTTT
D: TRBD2; J: TRBJ2-1; size: -; V: TRBV5-1; CDR3: CASSSTSGGASYNEQFF; DNA: TGCGCCAGCAGCTCTACTAGCGGGGGGGCCTCCTACAATGAGCAGTTCTTC
D: -; J: TRBJ2-1; size: -; V: TRBV6-5; CDR3: CASSYSLLVSGNEQFF; DNA: TGTGCCAGCAGTTACTCTTTACTAGTCTCGGGGAATGAGCAGTTCTTC
D: TRBD1; J: TRBJ2-7; size: few; V: TRBV10-3; CDR3: CAISDRGQGRPYEQYF; DNA: TGTGCCATCAGTGACCGCGGACAGGGGCGACCCTACGAGCAGTACTTC
D: TRBD1; J: TRBJ1-4; size: few; V: TRBV12-3/TRBV12-4; CDR3: CASSLAGTGDEKLFF; DNA: TGTGCCAGCAGTTTAGCCGGGACAGGCGATGAAAAACTGTTTTTT
D: -; J: TRBJ1-4; size: -; V: TRBV11-2; CDR3: CASSSPPEALFF; DNA: TGTGCCAGCAGCTCCCCCCCCGAGGCCCTGTTTTTT
D: -; J: TRBJ1-2; size: -; V: TRBV11-1; CDR3: CASIRHSYGYTF; DNA: TGTGCCAGCATCAGACACTCCTATGGCTACACCTTC
D: TRBD1; J: TRBJ2-2; size: few; V: TRBV19; CDR3: CASSIQGARTGELFF; DNA: TGTGCCAGTAGTATACAGGGGGCTAGGACCGGGGAGCTGTTTTTT
D: -; J: TRBJ2-3; size: many; V: TRBV9; CDR3: CASSAGGAVGTDTQYF; DNA: TGTGCCAGCAGCGCCGGGGGAGCGGTGGGCACAGATACGCAGTATTTT
D: -; J: TRBJ1-2; size: -; V: TRBV5-1; CDR3: CASSLAPGQDYGYTF; DNA: TGCGCCAGCAGCTTGGCGCCGGGGCAGGACTATGGCTACACCTTC
D: -; J: TRBJ2-7; size: -; V: TRBV9; CDR3: CASSVGPESYEQYF; DNA: TGTGCCAGCAGCGTAGGCCCCGAATCCTACGAGCAGTACTTC
D: TRBD2; J: TRBJ2-1; size: once; V: TRBV6-5; CDR3: CASSYTSGRTRNEQFF; DNA: TGTGCCAGCAGTTACACTAGCGGGAGGACGAGGAATGAGCAGTTCTTC
D: TRBD2; J: TRBJ2-1; size: few; V: TRBV12-3/TRBV12-4; CDR3: CASSPKGTSGNNFNEQFF; DNA: TGTGCCAGCAGTCCGAAAGGGACTAGCGGGAACAACTTCAATGAGCAGTTCTTC
D: TRBD1; J: TRBJ1-5; size: -; V: TRBV29-1; CDR3: CSVAWDSHQPQHF; DNA: TGCAGCGTTGCCTGGGACAGCCATCAGCCCCAGCATTTT
D: -; J: TRBJ1-6; size: -; V: TRBV5-6; CDR3: CASSLEAGRANSPLHF; DNA: TGTGCCAGCAGCTTGGAGGCAGGTCGGGCCAATTCACCCCTCCACTTT
D: -; J: TRBJ2-1; size: few; V: TRBV4-1; CDR3: CASSQWETNYNEQFF; DNA: TGCGCCAGCAGCCAATGGGAGACTAACTACAATGAGCAGTTCTTC
D: TRBD2; J: TRBJ2-7; size: many; V: TRBV5-1; CDR3: CASSLAAGGPYEQYF; DNA: TGCGCCAGCAGCTTGGCGGCGGGGGGGCCCTACGAGCAGTACTTC
D: TRBD2; J: TRBJ2-2; size: -; V: TRBV9; CDR3: CASAKAGAKNGELFF; DNA: TGTGCCAGTGCCAAAGCGGGAGCTAAGAACGGGGAGCTGTTTTTT
D: TRBD1; J: TRBJ1-6; size: -; V: TRBV9; CDR3: CASSAEGAAYNSPLHF; DNA: TGTGCCAGCAGCGCCGAGGGGGCAGCCTATAATTCACCCCTCCACTTT
D: -; J: TRBJ1-4; size: -; V: TRBV20-1; CDR3: CSASPDEKLFF; DNA: TGCAGTGCTAGCCCGGATGAAAAACTGTTTTTT
D: -; J: TRBJ2-5; size: few; V: TRBV12-3/TRBV12-4; CDR3: CASSQSRGTQYF; DNA: TGTGCCAGCAGTCAATCCCGGGGGACCCAGTACTTC
D: -; J: TRBJ1-4; size: -; V: TRBV30; CDR3: CAWSEEPRGEKLFF; DNA: TGTGCCTGGAGTGAGGAACCGAGGGGGGAAAAACTGTTTTTT
D: -; J: TRBJ2-7; size: few; V: TRBV12-3/TRBV12-4; CDR3: CASSLNAGVYEQYF; DNA: TGTGCCAGCAGTTTAAACGCAGGGGTCTACGAGCAGTACTTC
D: TRBD2; J: TRBJ2-5; size: few; V: TRBV7-2; CDR3: CASSPGLVPYQETQYF; DNA: TGTGCCAGCAGCCCCGGACTAGTACCGTACCAAGAGACCCAGTACTTC
D: -; J: TRBJ2-7; size: -; V: TRBV7-8; CDR3: CASSLARGISYEQYF; DNA: TGTGCCAGCAGCTTAGCTCGGGGGATCTCCTACGAGCAGTACTTC
D: -; J: TRBJ2-2; size: few; V: TRBV6-5; CDR3: CASSYRGGELFF; DNA: TGTGCCAGCAGTTACCGGGGCGGGGAGCTGTTTTTT
D: TRBD2; J: TRBJ2-7; size: few; V: TRBV10-3; CDR3: CAIAPSGVSYEQYF; DNA: TGTGCCATCGCCCCTAGCGGGGTTTCCTACGAGCAGTACTTC
D: -; J: TRBJ2-5; size: -; V: TRBV14; CDR3: CASSLDRLSPKETQYF; DNA: TGTGCCAGCAGCCTTGACAGGTTGTCCCCTAAAGAGACCCAGTACTTC